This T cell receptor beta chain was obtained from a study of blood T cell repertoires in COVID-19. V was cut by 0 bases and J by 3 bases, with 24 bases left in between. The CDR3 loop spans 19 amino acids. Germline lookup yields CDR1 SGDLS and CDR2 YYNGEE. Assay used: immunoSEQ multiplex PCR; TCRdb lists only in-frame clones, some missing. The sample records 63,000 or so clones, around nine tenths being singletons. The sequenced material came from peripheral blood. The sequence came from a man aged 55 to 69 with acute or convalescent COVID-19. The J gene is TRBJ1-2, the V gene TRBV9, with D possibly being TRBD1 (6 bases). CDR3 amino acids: CASSVASGGRPLGDYGYTF. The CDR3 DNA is TGTGCCAGCAGCGTAGCCAGCGGGGGCAGGCCCTTAGGTGACTATGGCTACACCTTC.